This T cell receptor (beta chain) derives from a study of siplizumab effects on memory and regulatory T cells. Findings of the study overall: It seemed that naive T cells were more diverse than memory cells and were major contributors to the alloresponse. Roughly 75-96% of proliferating clones (CD4+ or CD8+) could not be assigned a naive or memory phenotype. Siplizumab conditions gave an average of around 65% Treg-derived mappable alloreactive CD4+ clones, versus around 27% for controls.

A word on this clone: Its matching antigen is unknown.

Measured with immunoSEQ multiplex PCR; TCRdb has only the in-frame clones, and not every one. The data contain 55,000 to 70,000 clones, more than 80% of them singletons. Germline CDR1 is SQVTM and CDR2 is ANQGSEA. CDR3 length: 14 residues. With 6 bases clipped from V and 5 bases from J, the junction kept 9 bases outside the gene matches. The rearrangement uses TRBV29-1 and TRBJ2-5; 10 bases are shared with TRBD2. The sequenced material came from CD8+ T cells sorted from blood. The receptor was derived from a human donor in good health. The CDR3 DNA reads as TGCAGCGTCAAGGCGGCTAGCGGGAGTGAGACCCAGTACTTC. This translates into CSVKAASGSETQYF.